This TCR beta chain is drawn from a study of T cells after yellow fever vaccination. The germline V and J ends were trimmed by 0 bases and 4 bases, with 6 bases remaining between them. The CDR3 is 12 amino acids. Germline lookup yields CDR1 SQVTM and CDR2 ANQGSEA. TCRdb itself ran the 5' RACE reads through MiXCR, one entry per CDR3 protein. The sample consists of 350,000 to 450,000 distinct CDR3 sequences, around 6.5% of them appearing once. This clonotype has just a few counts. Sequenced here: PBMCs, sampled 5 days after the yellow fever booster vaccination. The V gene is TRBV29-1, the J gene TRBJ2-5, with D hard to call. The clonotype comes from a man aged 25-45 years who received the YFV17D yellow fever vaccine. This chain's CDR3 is CSVEDLGETQYF. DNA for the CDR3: TGCAGCGTTGAAGATCTGGGAGAGACCCAGTACTTC. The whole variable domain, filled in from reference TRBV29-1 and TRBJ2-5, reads SAVISQKPSRDICQRGTSLTIQCQVDSQVTMMFWYRQQPGQSLTLIATANQGSEATYESGFVIDKFPISRPNLTFSTLTVSNMSPEDSSIYLCSVEDLGETQYFGPGTRLLVL.